This T cell receptor (beta chain) comes out of a study of blood T cell repertoires in COVID-19 (dated by TCRdb to about 2020). General notes on the study: Samples from collaborators originated in the United States, Italy and Spain and spanned both the acute and convalescent phases of COVID-19. A freely available public database, intended as a resource for researchers studying the immune response to SARS-CoV-2, is where the repertoires were released. The prospective study material was composed of cDNA or gDNA derived from T cells, B-cell-depleted T cells, or PBMCs. Deeply sampled blood TCRbeta repertoires from subjects exposed to, actively infected with, or recovered from COVID-19 were included in the dataset. The samples were drawn from the first 160 participants of the ongoing ImmuneRACE study and from some 1,300 subjects provided by 6 global collaborators. HLA class I and class II types, where available, came from metadata supplied by the sample provider rather than from assay-based typing. A de-identified subject ID, COVID-19 status, age in years and sex were almost always included in the sample metadata. Results the study describes overall, beyond this receptor: The quantity of clinical and demographic metadata differed by source and by participant and was supplied without curation.

In the germline V gene, CDR1 corresponds to MNHEY and CDR2 to SVGEGT. Counted from cysteine to phenylalanine, this CDR3 has 18 amino acids. The only DNA kept is the CDR3, 54 bases in frame from the first base. Ends trimmed: V by 6 bases, J by 4 bases; bases unmatched to a gene: 12. Notes on this clone: Its antigen has not been determined. No quality values exist for individual bases; no much larger clone is one base distant.

TCRbeta CDR3 regions were amplified from genomic DNA by means of the immunoSEQ Assay, a bias-controlled multiplex PCR. The published analysis was carried out like this. The number of nucleated cells in each sample was estimated from the amplification of reference gene primers within the assay. Sequence reads were collapsed and filtered to measure the absolute abundance of every unique TCRbeta CDR3 rearrangement. For each sample, productive Simpson clonality was calculated by taking the square root of Simpson's diversity index across productive rearrangements. TCRdb mirrors the immuneACCESS table, restricted to in-frame sequences. Some clones are absent from its copies; in checked studies, under half trace to an unresolved V gene, and the reason for the others is unknown. Clone size and the V and J calls come from that table; the DNA yielded D and trimming. Recorded for this sample are about 260,000 clones; roughly 86% of them occurred a single time. Around 9.1% of the sample goes to the ten largest clones.

Samples from volunteer blood donors who had recovered from COVID-19 were contributed by a second Seattle source. Each collaborating institution followed its own protocols to collect whole blood in K2EDTA tubes. For TCRbeta analysis, collaborators shipped samples as frozen whole blood, isolated PBMCs, or DNA extracted from either of those sample types. Sequenced input: peripheral blood. The receptor chain draws on TRBV6-2 or TRBV6-3 and TRBJ2-1; TRBD2 matches 13 bases in the middle. The source of this sequence is a man aged 40-55 years who had recovered from COVID-19. The CDR3 loop reads CASSRGLAGATYYNEQFF. The DNA sequence is as follows: TGTGCCAGCAGCCGAGGACTAGCGGGGGCTACTTATTACAATGAGCAGTTCTTC.